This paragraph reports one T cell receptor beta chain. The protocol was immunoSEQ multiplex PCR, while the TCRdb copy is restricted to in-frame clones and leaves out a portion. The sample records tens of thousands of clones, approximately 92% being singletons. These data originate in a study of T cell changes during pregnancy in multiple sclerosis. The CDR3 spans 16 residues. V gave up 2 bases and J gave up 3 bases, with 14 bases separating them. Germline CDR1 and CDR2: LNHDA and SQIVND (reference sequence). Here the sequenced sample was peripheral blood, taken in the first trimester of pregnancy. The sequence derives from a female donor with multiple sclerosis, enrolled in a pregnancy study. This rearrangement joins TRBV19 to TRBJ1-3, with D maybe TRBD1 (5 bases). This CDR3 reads CASSIFGGLLGNTIYF. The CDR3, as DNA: TGTGCCAGTAGTATATTCGGGGGTCTCCTTGGAAACACCATATATTTT.